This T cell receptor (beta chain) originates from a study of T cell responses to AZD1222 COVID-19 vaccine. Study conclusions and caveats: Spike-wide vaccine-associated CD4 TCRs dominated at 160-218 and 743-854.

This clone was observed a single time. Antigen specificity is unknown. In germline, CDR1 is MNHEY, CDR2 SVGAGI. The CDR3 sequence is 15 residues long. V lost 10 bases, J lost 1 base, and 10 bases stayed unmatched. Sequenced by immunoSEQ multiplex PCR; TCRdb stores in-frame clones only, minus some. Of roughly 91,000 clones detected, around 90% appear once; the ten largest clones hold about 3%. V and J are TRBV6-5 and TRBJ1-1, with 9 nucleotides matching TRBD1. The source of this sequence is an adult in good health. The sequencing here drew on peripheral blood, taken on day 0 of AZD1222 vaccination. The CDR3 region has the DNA TGTGCCACCCAAACAGGGGGCATACCGAACACTGAAGCTTTCTTT. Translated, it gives CATQTGGIPNTEAFF.